One sample yielded the 29 T cell receptor beta chains listed below, sequenced in a study of T cell repertoires in ileal Crohn's disease. Repertoires were generated with immunoSEQ multiplex PCR, while TCRdb's copy carries only in-frame clones and drops some. The sample yields about 3,700 clones, around three quarters seen once. Regarding time point: neoterminal ileum biopsy at postoperative endoscopy, about 6 months after surgery. The sequenced sample consisted of ileal tissue. Receptors were obtained from an adult with Crohn's disease.

The V gene is TRBV5-5, the J gene TRBJ1-6; 9 bases are shared with TRBD1. CDR1 SGHKS and CDR2 YYEKEE come from the germline V gene (reference sequence). CDR3 size: 15 residues. With 5 bases clipped from V and 6 bases from J, the junction kept 6 bases outside the gene matches. The CDR3 sequence: CASRGQGYSNSPLHF. CDR3 coding DNA: TGTGCCAGCAGAGGACAGGGGTATAGTAATTCACCCCTCCACTTT.

This chain uses TRBV13 with TRBJ1-1, with D possibly TRBD1 on 5 matching bases. Trimming removed 1 base at V and 5 bases at J, with 11 bases between. The CDR3 length is 14 residues. CDR1 is PRHDT, CDR2 FYEKMQ, per germline (reference sequence). This chain's CDR3 is CASSLAGSDTEAFF. The CDR3 DNA reads as TGTGCCAGCAGCTTAGCAGGGTCGGATACTGAAGCTTTCTTT.

CDR3 nucleotides: TGTGCCAGCACTACCAATTTGGGAGGGTACAATGAGCAGTTCTTC. Translating it yields CASTTNLGGYNEQFF. This sequence joins TRBV25-1 and TRBJ2-1; 7 nucleotides match TRBD2. CDR1 is MGHDK and CDR2 is SYGVNS in the germline V gene. The CDR3 totals 15 residues. V shed 7 bases, J shed 4 bases, and the junction held 10 bases outside the gene matches. Full variable domain (missing parts from reference TRBV25-1 and TRBJ2-1): EADIYQTPRYLVIGTGKKITLECSQTMGHDKMYWYQQDPGMELHLIHYSYGVNSTEKGDLSSESTVSRIRTEHFPLTLESARPSHTSQYLCASTTNLGGYNEQFFGPGTRLTVL.

CDR3 in amino acids: CASSIDPITGTFNQPQHF. The CDR3 DNA sequence: TGTGCCAGTAGTATAGATCCTATAACCGGGACATTCAATCAGCCCCAGCATTTT. The chain joins TRBV19 to TRBJ1-5, with TRBD1 as a possible D gene (6 bases). Germline CDR1 reads LNHDA; CDR2 reads SQIVND (reference sequence). V was pared by 0 bases and J by 3 bases, with 18 bases between. This CDR3 spans 18 amino acids.

The gene calls are TRBV30 and TRBJ1-2; 9 nucleotides line up with TRBD1. This CDR3 is 14 amino acids long. The trim removed 5 bases at V and 7 bases at J, leaving 11 bases unmatched. The germline gives CDR1 GTSNPN, CDR2 SVGIG (reference sequence). CDR3 in amino acids: CAWALGTGYGGYTF. DNA for the CDR3: TGTGCCTGGGCCCTGGGGACAGGGTACGGTGGCTACACCTTC.

The rearrangement joins TRBV9 to TRBJ2-5; 8 bases map to TRBD2. Germline loops: CDR1 SGDLS, CDR2 YYNGEE. V shed 4 bases, J shed 5 bases, and the junction held 10 bases outside the gene matches. CDR3 length: 15 amino acids. The CDR3 sequence is CASSPPGLGAETQYF. DNA for the CDR3: TGTGCCAGCAGCCCCCCGGGACTAGGGGCCGAGACCCAGTACTTC.

The chain joins TRBV5-1 to TRBJ2-7; 15 nucleotides line up with TRBD2. This CDR3 contains 18 residues. CDR1 and CDR2 from the germline V gene are SGHRS and YFSETQ. The ends lost 0 bases at V and 0 bases at J; junction bases unmatched: 4. CDR3 DNA sequence: TGCGCCAGCAGCTTGGGGGGACTAGCGGGGGGCTACTCCTACGAGCAGTACTTC. It specifies CASSLGGLAGGYSYEQYF.

This rearrangement joins TRBV12-5 to TRBJ1-3; 9 bases map to TRBD1. CDR1 is LGHNT, CDR2 FRNRAP, per germline. V was pared by 6 bases and J by 4 bases, with 1 base of the junction left unmatched. The CDR3 length is 13 residues. The CDR3 DNA reads TGTGCTAGTGGACAGGGGGCCGGAAACACCATATATTTT. Residues: CASGQGAGNTIYF.

This clone was seen only a few times. This chain joins TRBV11-2 and TRBJ1-2; D unclear. Trimming took off 5 bases at V and 4 bases at J, with 11 bases between the two ends. The CDR3 totals 13 residues. Germline-derived CDR1 and CDR2 are SGHAT and FQNNGV. As DNA, the CDR3 is TGTGCCAGCAGCCCCGAGACTGCCTATGGCTACACCTTC. It translates to CASSPETAYGYTF.

This clone was picked up one time. V gene TRBV19 combines with J gene TRBJ2-3, with TRBD1 identical over 9 bases. The V segment lost 6 bases and the J segment 4 bases; nucleotides outside the gene matches: 8. The V gene's germline CDR1 is LNHDA and CDR2 SQIVND (reference sequence). This CDR3 has 15 amino acids. CDR3 bases: TGTGCCAGTAGGGGACAGGGTACGGGAGCAGATACGCAGTATTTT. This encodes CASRGQGTGADTQYF.

The rearrangement uses TRBV19 and TRBJ2-6; no clear D gene. Germline CDR1 and CDR2: LNHDA and SQIVND (reference sequence). CDR3 length equals 19 residues. The V and J ends lost 4 bases and 5 bases respectively, with 24 bases between them. CDR3 region: CASSNIVTKSQSRANVLTF. The CDR3 bases are TGTGCCAGTAGTAACATCGTGACAAAATCACAAAGTCGGGCCAACGTCCTGACTTTC.

The chain is built from TRBV7-6 and TRBJ1-3; tentatively, D is TRBD1 (6 bases). This CDR3 is built from 20 residues. Germline lookup yields CDR1 SGHVS and CDR2 FNYEAQ. The V and J ends lost 2 bases and 4 bases respectively, with 27 bases between them. Written as DNA, the CDR3 is TGTGCCAGCAGCTTAATGGTCTCGGCCACAGGGCCCTCGAGGGGAAACACCATATATTTT. The encoded protein is CASSLMVSATGPSRGNTIYF.

The rearrangement uses TRBV7-2 and TRBJ2-1, with 8 bases aligning to TRBD1. Germline V gene data show CDR1 as SGHTA and CDR2 as FQGNSA. V lost 5 bases to trimming and J lost 0 bases; unmatched junction nucleotides: 6. This CDR3 contains 16 residues. The CDR3 coding sequence is TGTGCCAGCAGCCCGGACAGGGATCTCTCCTACAATGAGCAGTTCTTC. Protein product: CASSPDRDLSYNEQFF.

This clone occurred a few times. The V call is TRBV29-1, the J call TRBJ2-2; a weak D match, TRBD1 (5 bases). The V gene's germline CDR1 is SQVTM and CDR2 ANQGSEA. The V and J ends lost 7 bases and 6 bases respectively, with 18 bases between them. The CDR3 runs 14 residues. The CDR3, as DNA: TGCAGCGCGCGACAGCTTCCTGGACCCGGGGAGCTGTTTTTT. Translated: CSARQLPGPGELFF.

The V gene is TRBV7-8, the J gene TRBJ1-6, with D unclear. The CDR3 extends over 15 amino acids. Trimming removed 2 bases at V and 6 bases at J, with 11 bases between. Germline V CDR1 and CDR2: SGHVS, FQNEAQ. In nucleotides, the CDR3 is TGTGCCAGCAGCTTAAATCGGGATCCTAATTCACCCCTCCACTTT. Amino acid sequence: CASSLNRDPNSPLHF.

This rearrangement joins TRBV29-1 to TRBJ2-1; 7 positions match TRBD2. Germline loops: CDR1 SQVTM, CDR2 ANQGSEA. J gave up 0 bases and V 8 bases, and 4 bases lay outside the gene matches. The CDR3 runs 13 residues. The CDR3 loop reads CSLGGNSYNEQFF. In DNA form, the CDR3 reads TGCAGCTTGGGGGGGAACTCCTACAATGAGCAGTTCTTC.

There are a few counts of this clone. The gene calls are TRBV6-6 and TRBJ2-5, with TRBD2 matching 7 bases. The DNA matches TRBJ2-7 better at its end, which makes the J call doubtful. The germline CDR1 and CDR2 sequences are MNHNY and SVGAGI (reference sequence). The CDR3 contains 15 residues. The CDR3 bases are TGTGCCAGCAGTTCCGGACTAGTACCTTCCTACGAGCAGTACTTC. It is translated as CASSSGLVPSYEQYF.

The chain employs TRBV30 and TRBJ1-3; D call uncertain. Trimming took off 4 bases at V and 0 bases at J, with 16 bases between the two ends. Germline CDR1 and CDR2: GTSNPN and SVGIG (reference sequence). The CDR3 covers 16 residues. CDR3 loop: CAWTTERKVSGNTIYF. In DNA form, the CDR3 reads TGTGCCTGGACGACTGAGAGAAAGGTCTCTGGAAACACCATATATTTT.

The count of this clone is one. V and J are TRBV6-1 and TRBJ2-3, with TRBD2 matching over 9 bases. This CDR3 is built from 15 residues. Germline V gene sequence: CDR1 MNHNS, CDR2 SASEGT. V lost 4 bases, J lost 1 base, and 3 bases stayed unmatched. This CDR3 is CASSGQRGGTDTQYF. The DNA of the CDR3 is TGTGCCAGCAGTGGACAGCGGGGGGGCACAGATACGCAGTATTTT.

This clone was detected only once. The V gene is TRBV7-9, the J gene TRBJ2-3; maybe TRBD2 (6 bases). The CDR3 has 16 amino acids. The V end lost 1 base, the J end lost 0 bases, and 11 bases lay between the germline ends. The germline CDR1 and CDR2 sequences are SEHNR and FQNEAQ (reference sequence). CDR3 amino acids: CASSLGGLASTDTQYF. CDR3 bases: TGTGCCAGCAGCTTAGGTGGCCTAGCGAGCACAGATACGCAGTATTTT.

The chain joins TRBV5-8 to TRBJ1-2, with 10 positions matching TRBD1. V dropped 7 bases and J dropped 4; count of bases not matched to a gene: 19. Per the germline V gene, CDR1 is SGHTS and CDR2 is YDEGEE. This CDR3 region has 18 residues. CDR3 DNA: TGTGCCAGCGAACCGCCTTACCTAGGGACAGGGGTCTTCTATGGCTACACCTTC. Its translation: CASEPPYLGTGVFYGYTF.

The genes are TRBV5-1 and TRBJ2-3; weak D call: TRBD2 (6 bases). Germline V lookup: CDR1 SGHRS, CDR2 YFSETQ. V lost 4 bases, J lost 0 bases, and 12 bases lay in between. The CDR3 spans 15 residues. CDR3 region: CASSQTGTSTDTQYF. The CDR3 coding sequence is TGCGCCAGCAGCCAAACCGGGACTAGCACAGATACGCAGTATTTT.

The V gene is TRBV4-1, the J gene TRBJ2-5; D possibly corresponds to TRBD1 (5 bases). The J call is uncertain, as TRBJ2-7 better fits the DNA end. The CDR3 has 15 residues. The germline gives CDR1 MGHRA, CDR2 YSYEKL. CDR3 loop: CASSGPRVFSYEQYF. The CDR3 DNA reads TGCGCCAGCAGTGGCCCCAGGGTATTCTCCTACGAGCAGTACTTC.

The rearrangement uses TRBV10-1 and TRBJ2-1; D is perhaps TRBD1 (5 bases). There are 15 residues in the CDR3. With 2 bases removed from V and 0 bases from J, the gap between germline ends came to 8 bases. Germline assignment: CDR1 WNHNN and CDR2 SYGVQD (reference sequence). CDR3 amino acids: CASSERGSSYNEQFF. CDR3 nucleotide sequence: TGCGCCAGCAGTGAGAGGGGAAGCTCCTACAATGAGCAGTTCTTC.

This clone has just one count. The chain recombines TRBV27 with TRBJ2-3; a possible D gene is TRBD1 (5 bases). V was trimmed by 6 bases and J by 2 bases, leaving 15 bases between them. In germline, CDR1 is MNHEY, CDR2 SMNVEV (reference sequence). The CDR3 is made up of 15 amino acids. CDR3 residues: CASSLTGQSTDTQYF. The CDR3 DNA sequence: TGTGCCAGCAGCCTGACCGGACAATCCACAGATACGCAGTATTTT.

The chain has TRBV6-1 and TRBJ1-3, with 7 bases that match TRBD1. CDR3 length equals 16 residues. J gave up 0 bases and V 4 bases, and 6 bases lay outside the gene matches. The germline V gene has CDR1 MNHNS and CDR2 SASEGT. CDR3 bases: TGTGCCAGCAGTGTGGGACAGCGATCCTCTGGAAACACCATATATTTT. Its translation: CASSVGQRSSGNTIYF.

CDR3 DNA sequence: TGTGCCAGCAGAGAGGAGACAGGGACGAGCGGGGAGCTGTTTTTT. It is translated as CASREETGTSGELFF. The chain employs TRBV2 and TRBJ2-2; 7 nucleotides agree with TRBD1. Trimming took 6 bases from V and 7 from J; bases not matched to a gene: 11. The CDR3 is 15 amino acids. Germline CDR1 SNHLY, CDR2 FYNNEI.

V usage is TRBV5-4 and J usage is TRBJ2-5, with 8 bases fitting TRBD1. The length of the CDR3 is 17 residues. Germline values: CDR1 SGHNT, CDR2 YYREEE (reference sequence). The ends lost 4 bases at V and 5 bases at J; junction bases unmatched: 16. The CDR3, as DNA: TGTGCCAGCAGCCAAAGCCAGGGGGCGCTTTCCTGGGAGACCCAGTACTTC. It encodes CASSQSQGALSWETQYF. Full variable domain (outside the CDR3, taken from reference TRBV5-4 and TRBJ2-5): ETGVTQSPTHLIKTRGQQVTLRCSSQSGHNTVSWYQQALGQGPQFIFQYYREEENGRGNFPPRFSGLQFPNYSSELNVNALELDDSALYLCASSQSQGALSWETQYFGPGTRLLVL.

The chain recombines TRBV25-1 with TRBJ2-2; no definite D call. Germline V gives CDR1 MGHDK, CDR2 SYGVNS. This CDR3 comprises 12 residues. Trimming pared 8 bases from V and 4 bases from J, leaving 8 bases between. In nucleotides, the CDR3 is TGTGCCAGCGGCTGGGCCACCGGGGAGCTGTTTTTT. It encodes CASGWATGELFF.